This entry features one T cell receptor beta chain sequence. Which antigen it targets is not known. Base quality data are lacking; no much larger clone is found one base away. These data come from a study of vaccination and CD4 T cells after COVID-19 (dated by TCRdb to the early 2020s). Background for the entire study: SARS-CoV-2 positivity had been established in the convalescent patients by nasal swab PCR, and mild disease was recorded in nine of these patients and severe disease in one. The convalescent cohort included six males and four females, with two Hispanic individuals, seven Caucasians, two Asians and one multiracial person. Two doses of either the Pfizer-BioNTech BNT162b2 vaccine (n=8) or the Moderna mRNA-1273 vaccine (n=2) were administered to participants. Post-COVID blood samples were collected from convalescent patients a median of about 92 days after diagnosis, with a range of roughly 30 to 161 days. Post-vaccine blood samples were taken a median of approximately 70 days after the second vaccine dose, with a range of roughly 13 to 250 days. For stimulating the cultures, overlapping spike peptide pools were used, derived from SARS-CoV-2 as well as from the common cold coronaviruses HCoV-NL63, HCoV-OC43 and HCoV-229E. In control cultures, a CEFX viral epitope pool was used as positive control, an HIV-1 Nef peptide pool was used as negative control, or no peptide was added. In approximately eleven COVID-19 convalescent patients and several infection-naive healthy vaccine recipients, the spike-specific CD4+ TCR repertoire before mRNA vaccination was compared with the repertoire after mRNA vaccination.

The CDR3 covers 15 residues, taking in both the cysteine and the phenylalanine. Only the CDR3 DNA stays, 45 bases, in frame from base 1. Reading the germline V gene (reference sequence) gives CDR1 SEHNR and CDR2 FQNEAQ. Germline trimming: 2 bases from V, 3 bases from J; junction bases outside gene matches: 4. According to the study, the label for this sample's treatment or condition signals: roughly ten-day PBMC culture with coronavirus spike peptide pools or control peptides (ViraFEST assay). To expand antigen-specific T cells with peptide pools and then pick out the expanded clonotypes through TCR sequencing, the study relied on the ViraFEST assay. The convalescent patients' positive SARS-CoV-2 PCR tests fell between March and December 2020, which was before the Alpha, Beta and Delta variants emerged in the United States. PBMCs were cultured at roughly 1.9 million per well in IMDM supplemented with 5% human AB serum and about 10 IU/ml IL-2, with approximately 10 ug/ml peptide pools added. Half of the culture medium was replaced with fresh IL-2-containing medium on days 3 and 7. After less than 12 days of culture, CD4+ T cells were isolated by negative selection using the EasySep CD4+ T cell isolation kit. PBMCs were separated from whole blood using Ficoll-Paque Plus gradient centrifugation and then either used fresh or cryopreserved at -140C. In general, triplicate wells were set up for every culture condition.

Overall study results and their limits: The number of convalescent patients in the study was relatively small, and the study did not examine early timepoints following natural infection. Nearly all vaccine-specific clones in convalescent patients (304 of 307) were mono-reactive for SARS-CoV-2 spike rather than cross-reactive with common cold coronaviruses. In convalescent patients, a median approximately 90% of post-vaccine SARS-CoV-2-reactive clones were detected only after vaccination, suggesting vaccine-specific priming. An increase in the median number of SARS-CoV-2-reactive clonotypes from around 20 after infection to 35 to 40 after vaccination was observed, but the change was not found to be significant.

The library was prepared using PCR. DNA from cultured CD4+ T cells underwent TCR sequencing with the Oncomine TCR Beta short-read assay at the Johns Hopkins FTIC core. The QIAamp micro DNA kit was used to extract genomic DNA from the cultured CD4+ T cells. The Oncomine TCR Beta libraries from cultured CD4+ T cells were pooled using unique dual indexes and then sequenced on an Illumina iSeq 100. Per the original workflow: Non-productive sequences were removed, and CDR3s not starting with C, not ending with F or W, or shorter than 7 amino acids were discarded. Antigen-specific clonotypes were identified with the MANAFEST web application by comparing peptide-stimulated wells with reference and other culture wells. For a clone to be called positive, the clone needed an FDR below 0.05, an odds ratio above 5, and a productive frequency above 0.1% in at least two of three replicate wells. A clonotype was classed as cross-reactive if the clonotype showed significant expansion both in SARS-CoV-2 spike wells and in at least one common cold coronavirus spike condition. CDR3 homology was assessed with Levenshtein distances (stringdist) and unrooted phylogenetic trees (ape) in R version 3.6.1. TCRdb itself trimmed the public reads at Q25 with fastp, ran MiXCR and retained productive beta chains. Rows merge per CDR3 protein into single entries with the most common DNA and genes. For this entry, the V and J calls and clone size follow TCRdb and not the study's own pipeline. This sample lists more than 15,000 distinct CDR3 sequences; roughly 50% were detected once. The ten largest clones represent approximately 12% of the sample.

The material sequenced was cultured CD4+ T cells from blood. The sequence is built from TRBV7-9 and TRBJ1-1; 9 bases in the junction line up with TRBD1. This receptor was taken from a human donor with COVID-19. The CDR3 region: CASSLTGGAHTEAFF. The sequenced DNA is TGTGCCAGCAGCTTAACAGGGGGCGCACACACTGAAGCTTTCTTT.